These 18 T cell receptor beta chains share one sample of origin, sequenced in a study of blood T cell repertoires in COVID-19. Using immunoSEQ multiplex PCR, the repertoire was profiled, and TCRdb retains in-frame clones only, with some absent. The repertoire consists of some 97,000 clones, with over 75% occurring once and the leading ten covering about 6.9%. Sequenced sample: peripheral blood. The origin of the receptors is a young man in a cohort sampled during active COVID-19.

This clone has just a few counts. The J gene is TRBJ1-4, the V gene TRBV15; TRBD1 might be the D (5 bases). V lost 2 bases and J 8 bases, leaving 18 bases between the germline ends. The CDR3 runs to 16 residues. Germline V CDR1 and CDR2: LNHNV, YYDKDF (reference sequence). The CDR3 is CATSRSTAGGAEKLFF. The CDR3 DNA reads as TGTGCCACCAGCAGAAGTACGGCGGGGGGTGCCGAAAAACTGTTTTTT.

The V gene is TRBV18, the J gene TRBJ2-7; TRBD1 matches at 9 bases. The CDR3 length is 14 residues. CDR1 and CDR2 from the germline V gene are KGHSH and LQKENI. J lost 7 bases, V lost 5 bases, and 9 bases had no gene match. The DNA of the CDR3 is TGTGCCAGCTCATCGCAACCGGGACAGGGAGAGCAGTACTTC. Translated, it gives CASSSQPGQGEQYF.

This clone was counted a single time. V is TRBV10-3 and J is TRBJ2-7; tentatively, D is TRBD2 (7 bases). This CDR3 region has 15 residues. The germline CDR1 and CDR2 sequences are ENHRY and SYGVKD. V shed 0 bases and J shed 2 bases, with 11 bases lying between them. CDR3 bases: TGTGCCATCAGTGAGTCGGGGGAGGGGGCCTACGAGCAGTACTTC. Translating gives CAISESGEGAYEQYF.

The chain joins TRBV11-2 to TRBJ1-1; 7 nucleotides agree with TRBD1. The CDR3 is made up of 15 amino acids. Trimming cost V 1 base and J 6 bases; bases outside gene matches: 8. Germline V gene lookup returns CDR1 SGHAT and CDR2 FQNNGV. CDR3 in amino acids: CASSLAGGQYSEAFF. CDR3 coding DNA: TGTGCCAGCAGCTTAGCCGGGGGACAGTACTCTGAAGCTTTCTTT.

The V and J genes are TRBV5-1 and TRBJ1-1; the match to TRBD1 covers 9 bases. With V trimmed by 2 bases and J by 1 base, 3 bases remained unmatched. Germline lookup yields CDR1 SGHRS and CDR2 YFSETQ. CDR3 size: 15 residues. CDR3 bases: TGCGCCAGCAGCTTCACAGGGGGCGCGAACACTGAAGCTTTCTTT. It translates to CASSFTGGANTEAFF.

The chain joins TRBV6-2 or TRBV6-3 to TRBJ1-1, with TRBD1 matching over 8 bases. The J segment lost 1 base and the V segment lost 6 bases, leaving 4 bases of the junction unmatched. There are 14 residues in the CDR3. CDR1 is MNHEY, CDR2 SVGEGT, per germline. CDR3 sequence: CASSRDRRNTEAFF. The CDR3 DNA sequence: TGTGCCAGCAGCCGGGACAGGAGGAACACTGAAGCTTTCTTT.

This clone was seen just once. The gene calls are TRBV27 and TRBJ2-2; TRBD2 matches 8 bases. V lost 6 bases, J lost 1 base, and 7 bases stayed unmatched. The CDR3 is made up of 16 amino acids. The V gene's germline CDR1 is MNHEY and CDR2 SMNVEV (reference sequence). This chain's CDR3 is CASRKKRGKNTGELFF. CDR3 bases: TGTGCCAGCAGGAAAAAGCGGGGGAAGAACACCGGGGAGCTGTTTTTT.

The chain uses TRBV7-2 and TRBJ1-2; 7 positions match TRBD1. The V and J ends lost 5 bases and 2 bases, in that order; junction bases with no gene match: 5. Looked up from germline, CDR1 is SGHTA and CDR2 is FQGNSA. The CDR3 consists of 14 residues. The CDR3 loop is CASSPGTANYGYTF. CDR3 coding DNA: TGTGCCAGCAGCCCCGGGACAGCGAACTATGGCTACACCTTC.

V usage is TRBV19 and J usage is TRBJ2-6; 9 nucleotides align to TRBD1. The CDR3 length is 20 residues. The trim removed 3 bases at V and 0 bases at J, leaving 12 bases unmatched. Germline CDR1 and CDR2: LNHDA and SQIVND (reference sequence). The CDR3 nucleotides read TGTGCCAGTAGTATCCCTCCGGGACAGGGCCTCATCTCTGGGGCCAACGTCCTGACTTTC. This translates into CASSIPPGQGLISGANVLTF.

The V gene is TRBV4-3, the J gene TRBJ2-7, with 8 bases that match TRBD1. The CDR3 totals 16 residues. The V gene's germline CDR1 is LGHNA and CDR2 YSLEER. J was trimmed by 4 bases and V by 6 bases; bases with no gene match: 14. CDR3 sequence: CASSPSSSTGVYEQYF. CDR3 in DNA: TGCGCCAGCAGTCCAAGTTCTTCGACAGGGGTATACGAGCAGTACTTC.

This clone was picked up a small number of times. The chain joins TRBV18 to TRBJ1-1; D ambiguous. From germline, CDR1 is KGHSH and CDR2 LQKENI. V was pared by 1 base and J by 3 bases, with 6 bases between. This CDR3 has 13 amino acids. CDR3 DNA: TGTGCCAGCTCACCACTGCAGGACACTGAAGCTTTCTTT. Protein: CASSPLQDTEAFF.

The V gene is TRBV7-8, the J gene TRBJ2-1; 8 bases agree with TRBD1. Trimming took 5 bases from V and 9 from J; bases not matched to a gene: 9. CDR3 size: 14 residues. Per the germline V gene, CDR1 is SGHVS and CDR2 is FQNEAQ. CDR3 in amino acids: CASSQGAVPGEQFF. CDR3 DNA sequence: TGTGCCAGCAGCCAGGGGGCAGTCCCGGGTGAGCAGTTCTTC.

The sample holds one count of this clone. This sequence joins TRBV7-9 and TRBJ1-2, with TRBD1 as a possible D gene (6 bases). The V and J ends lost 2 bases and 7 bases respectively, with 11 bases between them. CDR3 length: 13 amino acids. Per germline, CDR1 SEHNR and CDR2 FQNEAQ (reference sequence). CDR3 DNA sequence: TGTGCCAGCAGCTTATTGGGGGGGGCTGGCTACACCTTC. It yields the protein CASSLLGGAGYTF.

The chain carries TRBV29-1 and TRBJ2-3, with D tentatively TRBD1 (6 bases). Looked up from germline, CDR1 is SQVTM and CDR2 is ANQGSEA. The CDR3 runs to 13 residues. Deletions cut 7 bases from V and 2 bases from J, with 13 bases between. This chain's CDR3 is CSARDTNTDTQYF. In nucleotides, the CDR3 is TGCAGCGCCCGGGACACAAACACAGATACGCAGTATTTT.

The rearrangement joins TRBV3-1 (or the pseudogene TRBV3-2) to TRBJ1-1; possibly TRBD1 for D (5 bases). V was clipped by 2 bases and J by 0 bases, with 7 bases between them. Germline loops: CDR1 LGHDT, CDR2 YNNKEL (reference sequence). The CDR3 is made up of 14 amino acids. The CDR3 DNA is TGTGCCAGCAGCCAATCAGGGTTGAACACTGAAGCTTTCTTT. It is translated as CASSQSGLNTEAFF.

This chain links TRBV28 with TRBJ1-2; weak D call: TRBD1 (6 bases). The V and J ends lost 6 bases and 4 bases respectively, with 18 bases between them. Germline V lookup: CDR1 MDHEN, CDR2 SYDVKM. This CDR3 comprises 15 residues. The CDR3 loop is CASRRTTGLGYGYTF. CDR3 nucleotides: TGTGCCAGCAGGCGAACCACAGGGTTAGGCTATGGCTACACCTTC.

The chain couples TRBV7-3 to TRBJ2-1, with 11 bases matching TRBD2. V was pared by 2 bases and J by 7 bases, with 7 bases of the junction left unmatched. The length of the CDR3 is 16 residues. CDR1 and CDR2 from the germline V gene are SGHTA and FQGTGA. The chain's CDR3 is CASSLPLAGGSNEQFF. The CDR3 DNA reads TGTGCCAGCAGCTTACCGCTAGCGGGGGGTTCGAATGAGCAGTTCTTC.

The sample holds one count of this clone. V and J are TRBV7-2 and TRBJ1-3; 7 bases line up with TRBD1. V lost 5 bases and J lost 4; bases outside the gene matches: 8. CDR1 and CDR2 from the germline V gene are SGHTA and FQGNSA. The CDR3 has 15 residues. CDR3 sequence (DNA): TGTGCCAGCAGCCTGACCCCGGACAGGGGAAACACCATATATTTT. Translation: CASSLTPDRGNTIYF.